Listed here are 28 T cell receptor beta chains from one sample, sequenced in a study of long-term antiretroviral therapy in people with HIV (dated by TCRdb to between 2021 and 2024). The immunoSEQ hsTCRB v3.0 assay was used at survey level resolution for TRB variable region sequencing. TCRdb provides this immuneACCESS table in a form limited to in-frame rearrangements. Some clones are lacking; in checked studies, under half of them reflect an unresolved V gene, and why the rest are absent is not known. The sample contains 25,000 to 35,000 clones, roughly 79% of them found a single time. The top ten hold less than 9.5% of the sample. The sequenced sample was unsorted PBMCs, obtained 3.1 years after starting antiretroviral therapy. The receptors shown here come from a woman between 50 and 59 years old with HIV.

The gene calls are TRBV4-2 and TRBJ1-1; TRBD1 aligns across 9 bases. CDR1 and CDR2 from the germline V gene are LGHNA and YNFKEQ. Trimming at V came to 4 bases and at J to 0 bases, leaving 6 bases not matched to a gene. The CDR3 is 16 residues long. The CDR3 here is CASSRSGTGLNTEAFF. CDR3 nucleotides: TGTGCCAGCAGCCGTTCCGGGACAGGGTTGAACACTGAAGCTTTCTTT.

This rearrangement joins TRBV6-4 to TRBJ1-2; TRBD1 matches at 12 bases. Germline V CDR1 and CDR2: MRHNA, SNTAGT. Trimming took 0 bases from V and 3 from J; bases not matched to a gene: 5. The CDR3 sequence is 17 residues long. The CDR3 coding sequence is TGTGCCAGCAGTGACTCTGGGACAGGGGGCTCTTACTATGGCTACACCTTC. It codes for CASSDSGTGGSYYGYTF.

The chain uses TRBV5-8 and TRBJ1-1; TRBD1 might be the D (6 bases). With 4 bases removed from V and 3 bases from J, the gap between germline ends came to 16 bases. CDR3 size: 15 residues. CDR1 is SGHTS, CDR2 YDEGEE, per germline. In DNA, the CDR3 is TGTGCCAGCAGCAACGGAGGGGGATGGGACACTGAAGCTTTCTTT. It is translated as CASSNGGGWDTEAFF.

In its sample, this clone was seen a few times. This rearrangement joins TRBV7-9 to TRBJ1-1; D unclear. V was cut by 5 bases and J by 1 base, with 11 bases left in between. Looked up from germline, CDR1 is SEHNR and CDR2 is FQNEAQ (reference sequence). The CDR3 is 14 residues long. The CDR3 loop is CASSLTRGNTEAFF. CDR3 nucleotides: TGTGCCAGCAGCCTGACACGAGGGAACACTGAAGCTTTCTTT.

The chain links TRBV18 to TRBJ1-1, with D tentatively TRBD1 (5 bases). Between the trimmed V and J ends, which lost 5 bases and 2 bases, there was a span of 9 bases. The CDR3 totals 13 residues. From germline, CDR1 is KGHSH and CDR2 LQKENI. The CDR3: CASSIQGNTEAFF. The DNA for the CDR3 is TGTGCCAGCTCAATCCAGGGAAACACTGAAGCTTTCTTT.

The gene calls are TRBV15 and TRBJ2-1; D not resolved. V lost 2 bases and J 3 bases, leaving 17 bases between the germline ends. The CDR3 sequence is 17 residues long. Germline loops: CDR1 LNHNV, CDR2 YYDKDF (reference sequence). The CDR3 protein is CATSRPWVGSGYNEQFF. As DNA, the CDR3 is TGTGCCACCAGCAGACCTTGGGTGGGGTCGGGCTACAATGAGCAGTTCTTC.

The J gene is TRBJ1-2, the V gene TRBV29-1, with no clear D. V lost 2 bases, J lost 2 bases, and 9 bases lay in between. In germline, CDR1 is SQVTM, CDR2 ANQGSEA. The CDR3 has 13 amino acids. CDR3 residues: CSVEPSGNYGYTF. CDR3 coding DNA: TGCAGCGTTGAACCATCGGGAAACTATGGCTACACCTTC.

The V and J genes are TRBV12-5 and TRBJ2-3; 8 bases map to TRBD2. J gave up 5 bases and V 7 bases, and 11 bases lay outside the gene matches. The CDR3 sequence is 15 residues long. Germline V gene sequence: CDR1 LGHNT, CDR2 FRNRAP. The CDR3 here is CASAWGSGERDTQYF. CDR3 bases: TGTGCTAGTGCCTGGGGTAGCGGGGAGAGAGATACGCAGTATTTT.

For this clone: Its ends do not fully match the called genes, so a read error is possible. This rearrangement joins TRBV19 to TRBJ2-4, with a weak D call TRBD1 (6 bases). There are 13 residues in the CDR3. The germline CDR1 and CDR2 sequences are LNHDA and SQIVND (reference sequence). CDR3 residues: CASSIDFIQGRNF. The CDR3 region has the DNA TGTGCCAGTAGTATAGACTTTATACAGGGCCGAAACTTC.

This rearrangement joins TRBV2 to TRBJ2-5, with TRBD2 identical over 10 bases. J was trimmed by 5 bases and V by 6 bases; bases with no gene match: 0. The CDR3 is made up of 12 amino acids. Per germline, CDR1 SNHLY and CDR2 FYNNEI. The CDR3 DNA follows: TGTGCCAGCAGGGGACTAGCGGAGACCCAGTACTTC. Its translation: CASRGLAETQYF.

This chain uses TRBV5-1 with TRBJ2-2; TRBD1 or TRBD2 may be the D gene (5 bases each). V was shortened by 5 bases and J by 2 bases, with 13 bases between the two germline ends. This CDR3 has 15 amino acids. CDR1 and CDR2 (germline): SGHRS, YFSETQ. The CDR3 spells CASRSGTVNTGELFF. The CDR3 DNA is TGCGCCAGCAGGTCCGGGACGGTAAACACCGGGGAGCTGTTTTTT.

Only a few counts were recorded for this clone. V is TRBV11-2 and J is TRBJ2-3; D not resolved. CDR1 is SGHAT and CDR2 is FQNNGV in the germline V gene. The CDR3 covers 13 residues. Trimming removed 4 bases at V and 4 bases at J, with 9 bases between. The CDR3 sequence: CASSYRISDTQYF. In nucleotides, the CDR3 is TGTGCCAGCAGCTACCGCATCTCAGATACGCAGTATTTT. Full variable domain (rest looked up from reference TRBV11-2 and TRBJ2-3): EAGVAQSPRYKIIEKRQSVAFWCNPISGHATLYWYQQILGQGPKLLIQFQNNGVVDDSQLPKDRFSAERLKGVDSTLKIQPAKLEDSAVYLCASSYRISDTQYFGPGTRLTVL.

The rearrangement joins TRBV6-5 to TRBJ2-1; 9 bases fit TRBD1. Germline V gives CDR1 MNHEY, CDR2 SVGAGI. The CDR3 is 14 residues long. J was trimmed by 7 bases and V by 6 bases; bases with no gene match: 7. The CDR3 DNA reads TGTGCCAGCAGGGAAGGACAGGGGTATAATGAGCAGTTCTTC. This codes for CASREGQGYNEQFF.

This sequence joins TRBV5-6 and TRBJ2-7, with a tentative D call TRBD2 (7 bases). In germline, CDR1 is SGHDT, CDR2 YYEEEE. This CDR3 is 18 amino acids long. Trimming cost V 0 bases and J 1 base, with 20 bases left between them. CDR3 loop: CASSLAGGGHSPSYEQYF. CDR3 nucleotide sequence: TGTGCCAGCAGCTTGGCTGGGGGGGGACATTCTCCTTCCTACGAGCAGTACTTC.

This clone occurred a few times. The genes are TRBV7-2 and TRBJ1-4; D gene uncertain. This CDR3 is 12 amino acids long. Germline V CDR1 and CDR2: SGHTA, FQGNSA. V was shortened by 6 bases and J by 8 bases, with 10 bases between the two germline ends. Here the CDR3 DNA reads TGTGCCAGCAGACTAAACGAGGAAAAACTGTTTTTT. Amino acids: CASRLNEEKLFF. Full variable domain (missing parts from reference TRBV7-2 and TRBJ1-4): GAGVSQSPSNKVTEKGKDVELRCDPISGHTALYWYRQSLGQGLEFLIYFQGNSAPDKSGLPSDRFSAERTGGSVSTLTIQRTQQEDSAVYLCASRLNEEKLFFGSGTQLSVL.

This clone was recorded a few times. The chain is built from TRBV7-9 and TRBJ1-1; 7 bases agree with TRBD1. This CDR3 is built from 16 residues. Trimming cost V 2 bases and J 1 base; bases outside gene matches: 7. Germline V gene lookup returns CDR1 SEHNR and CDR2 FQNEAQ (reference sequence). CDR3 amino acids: CASSLKKAGGNTEAFF. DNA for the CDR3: TGTGCCAGCAGCTTAAAAAAAGCAGGGGGGAACACTGAAGCTTTCTTT.

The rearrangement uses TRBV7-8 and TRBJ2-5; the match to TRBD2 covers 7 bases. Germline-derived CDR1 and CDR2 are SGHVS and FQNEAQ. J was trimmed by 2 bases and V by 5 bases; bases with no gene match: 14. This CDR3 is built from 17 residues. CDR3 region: CASSPGIPSGYQETQYF. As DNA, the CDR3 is TGTGCCAGCAGCCCCGGAATCCCTAGCGGTTATCAAGAGACCCAGTACTTC. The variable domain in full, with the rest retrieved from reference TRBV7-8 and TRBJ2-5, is GAGVSQSPRYKVAKRGQDVALRCDPISGHVSLFWYQQALGQGPEFLTYFQNEAQLDKSGLPSDRFFAERPEGSVSTLKIQRTQQEDSAVYLCASSPGIPSGYQETQYFGPGTRLLVL.

CDR3 DNA: TGCGCCAGCAGTATGTCAGGGAATGATGGCTACACCTTC. Translation gives CASSMSGNDGYTF. The chain is built from TRBV5-1 and TRBJ1-2; D is possibly TRBD1 (5 bases). Germline values: CDR1 SGHRS, CDR2 YFSETQ. V lost 5 bases and J lost 6, with 14 bases in between. The CDR3 contains 13 residues.

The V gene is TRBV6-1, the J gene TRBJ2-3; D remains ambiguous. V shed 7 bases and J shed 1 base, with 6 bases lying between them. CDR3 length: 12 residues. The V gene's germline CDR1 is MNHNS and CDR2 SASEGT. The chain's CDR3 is CASTPGTDTQYF. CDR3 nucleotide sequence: TGTGCCAGCACCCCGGGCACAGATACGCAGTATTTT.

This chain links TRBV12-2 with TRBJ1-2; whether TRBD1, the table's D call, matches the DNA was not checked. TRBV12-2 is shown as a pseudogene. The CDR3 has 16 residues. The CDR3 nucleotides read TGTGCAAGTCGCTTAGACCTTTTGAGCACAGGGAGTGGCTACACCTTC. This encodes CASRLDLLSTGSGYTF.

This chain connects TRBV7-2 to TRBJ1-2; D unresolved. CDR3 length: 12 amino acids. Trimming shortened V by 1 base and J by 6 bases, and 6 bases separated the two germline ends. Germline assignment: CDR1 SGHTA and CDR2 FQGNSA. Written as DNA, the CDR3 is TGTGCCAGCAGCTTAGGGCAGAATGGCTACACCTTC. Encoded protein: CASSLGQNGYTF.

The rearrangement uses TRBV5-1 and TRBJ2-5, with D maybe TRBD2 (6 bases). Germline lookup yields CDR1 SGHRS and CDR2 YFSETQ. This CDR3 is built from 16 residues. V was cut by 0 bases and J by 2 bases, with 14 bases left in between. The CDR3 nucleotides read TGCGCCAGCAGCTTGGCCGATTGGCGGGGTCAAGAGACCCAGTACTTC. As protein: CASSLADWRGQETQYF.

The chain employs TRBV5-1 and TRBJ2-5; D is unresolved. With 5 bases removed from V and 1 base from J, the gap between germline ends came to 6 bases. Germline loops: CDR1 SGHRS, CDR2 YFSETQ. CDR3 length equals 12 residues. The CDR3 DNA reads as TGCGCCAGCAGTCCTTCCCAAGAGACCCAGTACTTC. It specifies CASSPSQETQYF.

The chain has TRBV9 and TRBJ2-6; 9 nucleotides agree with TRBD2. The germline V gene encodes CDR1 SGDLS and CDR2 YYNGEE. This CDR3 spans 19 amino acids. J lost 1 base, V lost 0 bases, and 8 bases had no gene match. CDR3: CASSVVGGGAVSGANVLTF. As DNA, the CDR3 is TGTGCCAGCAGCGTAGTCGGCGGGGGGGCGGTATCTGGGGCCAACGTCCTGACTTTC.

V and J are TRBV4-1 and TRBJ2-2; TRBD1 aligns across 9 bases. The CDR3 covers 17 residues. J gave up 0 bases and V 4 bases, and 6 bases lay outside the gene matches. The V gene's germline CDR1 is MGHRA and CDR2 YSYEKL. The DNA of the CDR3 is TGCGCCAGCAGCCTAGCCGGGACAGGGACGAACACCGGGGAGCTGTTTTTT. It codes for CASSLAGTGTNTGELFF.

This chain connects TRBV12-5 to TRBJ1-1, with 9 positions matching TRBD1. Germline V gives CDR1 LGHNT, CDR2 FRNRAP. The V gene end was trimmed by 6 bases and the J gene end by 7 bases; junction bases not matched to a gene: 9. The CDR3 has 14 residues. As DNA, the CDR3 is TGTGCTAGTGGCTGGGACAGGGCGGGGGGTGAAGCTTTCTTT. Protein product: CASGWDRAGGEAFF. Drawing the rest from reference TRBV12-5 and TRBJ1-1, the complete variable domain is DARVTQTPRHKVTEMGQEVTMRCQPILGHNTVFWYRQTMMQGLELLAYFRNRAPLDDSGMPKDRFSAEMPDATLATLKIQPSEPRDSAVYFCASGWDRAGGEAFFGQGTRLTVV.

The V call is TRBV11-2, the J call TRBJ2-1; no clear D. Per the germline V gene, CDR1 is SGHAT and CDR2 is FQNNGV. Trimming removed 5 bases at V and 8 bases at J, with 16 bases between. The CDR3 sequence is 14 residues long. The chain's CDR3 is CASSGRTQSDEQFF. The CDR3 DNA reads TGTGCCAGCAGCGGCCGGACCCAAAGCGATGAGCAGTTCTTC.

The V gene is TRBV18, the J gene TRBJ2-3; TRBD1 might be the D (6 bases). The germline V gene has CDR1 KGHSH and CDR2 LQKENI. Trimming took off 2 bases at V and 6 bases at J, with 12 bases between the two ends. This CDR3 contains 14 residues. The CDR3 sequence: CASSPGRGADTQYF. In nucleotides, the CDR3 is TGTGCCAGCTCACCAGGCAGGGGTGCGGATACGCAGTATTTT. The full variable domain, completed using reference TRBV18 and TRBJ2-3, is NAGVMQNPRHLVRRRGQEARLRCSPMKGHSHVYWYRQLPEEGLKFMVYLQKENIIDESGMPKERFSAEFPKEGPSILRIQQVVRGDSAAYFCASSPGRGADTQYFGPGTRLTVL.